This TCR beta chain was sequenced during a study of shared clonotypes between healthy human individuals. This clone was detected once. This CDR3 has 16 residues. Germline trimming cut 1 base from V and 4 bases from J; bases unmatched to any gene: 3. The germline V gene encodes CDR1 MNHEY and CDR2 SMNVEV (reference sequence). Genomic DNA per cell subset filled all wells of several immunoSEQ plates. Libraries were prepared by immunoSEQ multiplex PCR; TCRdb keeps only in-frame clonotypes and omits some of them. Of roughly 2.2 million clones listed, 92% are singletons. The TCR comes from a man between 18 and 35 years old in good health. Some clones in this sample may be carry-over from other donors' samples. V usage is TRBV27 and J usage is TRBJ2-2; TRBD2 matches at 10 bases. Material: naive CD4+ T cells from PBMCs. Sample subset: CD45RA+ positively selected. CDR3 DNA: TGTGCCAGCAGTTTATGGGCTAGCGGGAGCACCGGGGAGCTGTTTTTT. Translating gives CASSLWASGSTGELFF.